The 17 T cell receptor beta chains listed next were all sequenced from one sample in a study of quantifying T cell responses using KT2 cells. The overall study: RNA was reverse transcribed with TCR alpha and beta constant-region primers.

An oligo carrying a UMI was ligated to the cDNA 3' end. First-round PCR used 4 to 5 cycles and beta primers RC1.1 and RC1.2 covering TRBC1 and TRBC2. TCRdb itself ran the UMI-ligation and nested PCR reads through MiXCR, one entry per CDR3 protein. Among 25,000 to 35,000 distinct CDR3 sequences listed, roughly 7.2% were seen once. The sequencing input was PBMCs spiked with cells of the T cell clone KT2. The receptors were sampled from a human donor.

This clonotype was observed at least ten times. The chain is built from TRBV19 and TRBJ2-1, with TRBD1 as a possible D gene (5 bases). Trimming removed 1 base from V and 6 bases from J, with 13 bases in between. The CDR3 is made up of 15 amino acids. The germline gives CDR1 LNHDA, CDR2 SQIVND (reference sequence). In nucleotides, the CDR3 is TGTGCCAGTAGTATAGCAGGGTCGGAAATCAATGAGCAGTTCTTC. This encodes CASSIAGSEINEQFF.

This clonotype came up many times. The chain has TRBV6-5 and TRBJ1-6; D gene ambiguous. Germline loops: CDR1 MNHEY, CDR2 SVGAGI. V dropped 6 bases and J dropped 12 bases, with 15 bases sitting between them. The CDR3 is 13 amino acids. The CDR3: CASRGGQSEPLHF. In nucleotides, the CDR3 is TGTGCCAGCAGAGGCGGCCAATCCGAACCCCTCCACTTT.

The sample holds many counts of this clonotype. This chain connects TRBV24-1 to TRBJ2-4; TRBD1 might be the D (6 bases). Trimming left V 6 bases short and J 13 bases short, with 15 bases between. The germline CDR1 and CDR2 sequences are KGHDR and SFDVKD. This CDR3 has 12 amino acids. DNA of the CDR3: TGTGCCACCAGTACGATATCGGGACACCAGTACTTC. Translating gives CATSTISGHQYF.

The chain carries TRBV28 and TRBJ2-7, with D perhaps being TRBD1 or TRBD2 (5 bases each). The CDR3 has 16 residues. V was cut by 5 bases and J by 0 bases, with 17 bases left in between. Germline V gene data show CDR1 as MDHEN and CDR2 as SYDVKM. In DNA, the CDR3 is TGTGCCAGCAGTATCAATCCGGGACCCCCCTCCTACGAGCAGTACTTC. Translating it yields CASSINPGPPSYEQYF.

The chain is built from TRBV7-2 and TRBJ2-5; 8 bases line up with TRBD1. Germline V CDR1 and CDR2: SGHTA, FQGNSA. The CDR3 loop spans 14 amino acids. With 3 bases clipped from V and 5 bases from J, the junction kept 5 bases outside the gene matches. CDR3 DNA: TGTGCCAGCAGCTTGGACAGGGAGTCGGAGACCCAGTACTTC. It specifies CASSLDRESETQYF.

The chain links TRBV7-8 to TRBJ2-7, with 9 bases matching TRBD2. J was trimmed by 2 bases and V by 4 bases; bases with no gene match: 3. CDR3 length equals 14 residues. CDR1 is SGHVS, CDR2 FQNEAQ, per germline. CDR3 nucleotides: TGTGCCAGCAGCTGGGCTAGCGGGACCTACGAGCAGTACTTC. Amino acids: CASSWASGTYEQYF.

The CDR3 region has the DNA TGTGCCAGCTCAAGGCCGGGACAGGGGATCTGGACAGATACGCAGTATTTT. This sequence encodes CASSRPGQGIWTDTQYF. This chain links TRBV18 with TRBJ2-3, with 10 bases lining up with TRBD1. The junction had 11 bases not matched to a gene; V was cut back by 5 bases and J by 3 bases. This CDR3 region has 17 residues. Germline CDR1 reads KGHSH; CDR2 reads LQKENI. Based on the CDR3 plus reference TRBV18 and TRBJ2-3, the full variable domain is NAGVMQNPRHLVRRRGQEARLRCSPMKGHSHVYWYRQLPEEGLKFMVYLQKENIIDESGMPKERFSAEFPKEGPSILRIQQVVRGDSAAYFCASSRPGQGIWTDTQYFGPGTRLTVL.

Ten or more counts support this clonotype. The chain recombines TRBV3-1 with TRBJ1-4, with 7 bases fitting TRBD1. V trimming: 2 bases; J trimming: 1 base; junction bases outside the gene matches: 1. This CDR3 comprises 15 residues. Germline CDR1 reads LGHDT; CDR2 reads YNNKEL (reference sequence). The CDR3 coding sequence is TGTGCCAGCAGCCAACGACAGGGAACTAATGAAAAACTGTTTTTT. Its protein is CASSQRQGTNEKLFF.

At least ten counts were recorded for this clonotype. In DNA, the CDR3 is TGCAGTGCCCAGGGGGCGCAGGGCACAGATACGCAGTATTTT. Translating gives CSAQGAQGTDTQYF. The chain carries TRBV20-1 and TRBJ2-3, with TRBD1 matching 8 bases. Germline V lookup: CDR1 DFQATT, CDR2 SNEGSKA (reference sequence). CDR3 length: 14 amino acids. With 6 bases clipped from V and 1 base from J, the junction kept 6 bases outside the gene matches.

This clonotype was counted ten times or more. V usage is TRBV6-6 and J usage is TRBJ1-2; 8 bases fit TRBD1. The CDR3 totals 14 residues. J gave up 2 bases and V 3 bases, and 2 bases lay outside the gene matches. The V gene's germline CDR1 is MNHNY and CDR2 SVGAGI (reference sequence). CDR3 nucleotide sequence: TGTGCCAGCAGTTATGGGACAGGCAACTATGGCTACACCTTC. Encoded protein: CASSYGTGNYGYTF.

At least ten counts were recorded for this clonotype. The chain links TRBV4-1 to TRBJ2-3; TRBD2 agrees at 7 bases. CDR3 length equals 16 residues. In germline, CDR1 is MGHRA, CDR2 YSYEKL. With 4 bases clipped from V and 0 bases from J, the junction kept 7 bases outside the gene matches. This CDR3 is CASSPPILASTDTQYF. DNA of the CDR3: TGCGCCAGCAGCCCCCCTATACTAGCGAGCACAGATACGCAGTATTTT.

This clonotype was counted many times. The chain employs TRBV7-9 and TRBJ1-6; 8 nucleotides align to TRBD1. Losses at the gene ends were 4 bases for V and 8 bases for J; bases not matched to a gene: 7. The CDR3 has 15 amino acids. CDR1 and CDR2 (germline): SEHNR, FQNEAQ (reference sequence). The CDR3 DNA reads TGTGCCAGCAGCTCCCGGGACAGGACATATTCACCCCTCCACTTT. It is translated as CASSSRDRTYSPLHF.

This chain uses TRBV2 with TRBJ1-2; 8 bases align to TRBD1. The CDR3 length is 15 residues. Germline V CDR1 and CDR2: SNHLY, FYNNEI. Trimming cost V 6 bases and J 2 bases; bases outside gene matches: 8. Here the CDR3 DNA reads TGTGCCAGCAGGGCAGGGGGCGCGACCAACTATGGCTACACCTTC. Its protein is CASRAGGATNYGYTF.

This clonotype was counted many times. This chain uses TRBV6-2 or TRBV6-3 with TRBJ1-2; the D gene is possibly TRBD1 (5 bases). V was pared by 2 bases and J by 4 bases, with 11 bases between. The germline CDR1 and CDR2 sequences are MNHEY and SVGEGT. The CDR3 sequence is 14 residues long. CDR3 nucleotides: TGTGCCAGCAGTTACGGGTCCAGGGCCTATGGCTACACCTTC. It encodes CASSYGSRAYGYTF.

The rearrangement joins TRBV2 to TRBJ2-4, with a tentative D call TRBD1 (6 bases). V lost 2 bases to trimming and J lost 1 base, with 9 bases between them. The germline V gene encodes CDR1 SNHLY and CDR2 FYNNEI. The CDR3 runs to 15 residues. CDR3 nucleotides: TGTGCCAGCAGTGAACAGGGGCTGGCCAAAAACATTCAGTACTTC. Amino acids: CASSEQGLAKNIQYF. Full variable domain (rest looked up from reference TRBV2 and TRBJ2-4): EPEVTQTPSHQVTQMGQEVILRCVPISNHLYFYWYRQILGQKVEFLVSFYNNEISEKSEIFDDQFSVERPDGSNFTLKIRSTKLEDSAMYFCASSEQGLAKNIQYFGAGTRLSVL.

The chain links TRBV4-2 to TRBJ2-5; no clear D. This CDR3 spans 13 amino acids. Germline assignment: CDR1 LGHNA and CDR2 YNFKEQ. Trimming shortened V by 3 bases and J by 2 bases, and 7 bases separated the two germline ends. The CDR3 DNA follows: TGTGCCAGCAGCCACAGGCCGCAAGAGACCCAGTACTTC. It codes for CASSHRPQETQYF.

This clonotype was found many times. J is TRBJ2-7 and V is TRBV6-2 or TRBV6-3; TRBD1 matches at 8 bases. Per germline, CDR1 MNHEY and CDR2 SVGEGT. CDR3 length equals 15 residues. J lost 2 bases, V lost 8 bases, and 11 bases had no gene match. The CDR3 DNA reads TGTGCCAGCTGGAAGGAGACAGGGGAGGCCTACGAGCAGTACTTC. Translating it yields CASWKETGEAYEQYF.